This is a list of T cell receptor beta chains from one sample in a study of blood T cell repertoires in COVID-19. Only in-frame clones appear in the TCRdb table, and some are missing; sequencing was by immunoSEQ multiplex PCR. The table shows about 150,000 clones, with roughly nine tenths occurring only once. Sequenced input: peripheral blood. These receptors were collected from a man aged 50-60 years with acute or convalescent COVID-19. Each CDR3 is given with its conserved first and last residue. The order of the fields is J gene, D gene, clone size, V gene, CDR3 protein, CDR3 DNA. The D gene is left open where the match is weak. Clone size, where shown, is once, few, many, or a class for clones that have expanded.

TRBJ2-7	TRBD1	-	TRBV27	CASSTGTGYEQYF	TGTGCCAGCAGTACCGGGACAGGCTACGAGCAGTACTTC
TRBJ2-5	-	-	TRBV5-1	CASSTTGLWETQYF	TGCGCCAGCAGCACAACAGGGCTTTGGGAGACCCAGTACTTC
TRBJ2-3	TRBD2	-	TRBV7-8	CASSSGLAGGGADTQYF	TGTGCCAGCAGCTCCGGACTAGCGGGGGGAGGGGCAGATACGCAGTATTTT
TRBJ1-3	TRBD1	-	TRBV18	CASSPNPQGVSGNTIYF	TGTGCCAGCTCACCCAATCCTCAGGGGGTCTCTGGAAACACCATATATTTT
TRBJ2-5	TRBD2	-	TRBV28	CASSPTARGETQYF	TGTGCCAGCAGTCCCACGGCGCGGGGGGAGACCCAGTACTTC
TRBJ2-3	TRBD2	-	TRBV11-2	CASSLGFSGGVDTQYF	TGTGCCAGCAGCTTAGGATTTAGCGGGGGAGTAGATACGCAGTATTTT
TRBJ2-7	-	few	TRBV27	CASSLDSGNSYEQYF	TGTGCCAGCAGTTTAGATAGCGGAAACTCCTACGAGCAGTACTTC
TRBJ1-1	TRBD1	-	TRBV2	CASSRDRNTEAFF	TGTGCCAGCTCCCGGGACAGGAACACTGAAGCTTTCTTT
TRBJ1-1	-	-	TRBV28	CAIGQMNTEAFF	TGTGCCATCGGACAGATGAACACTGAAGCTTTCTTT
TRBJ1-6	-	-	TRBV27	CASSFWGRNSPLHF	TGTGCCAGCAGTTTTTGGGGGCGGAATTCACCCCTCCACTTT
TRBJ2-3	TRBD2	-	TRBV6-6	CASSYRVSGTDTQYF	TGTGCCAGCAGTTACCGGGTTAGCGGGACAGATACGCAGTATTTT
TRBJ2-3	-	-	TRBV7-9	CASSLSGQDTQYF	TGTGCCAGCAGCTTAAGCGGACAGGATACGCAGTATTTT
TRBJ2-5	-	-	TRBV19	CASSIGRAETQYF	TGTGCCAGTAGTATAGGCAGGGCAGAGACCCAGTACTTC
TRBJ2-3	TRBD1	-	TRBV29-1	CSSRGTGEADTQYF	TGCAGCTCCCGTGGGACAGGGGAAGCAGATACGCAGTATTTT
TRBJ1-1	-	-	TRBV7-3	CASSFSADEAFF	TGTGCCAGCAGCTTCAGTGCGGATGAAGCTTTCTTT
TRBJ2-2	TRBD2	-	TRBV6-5	CASSYSGGGTGELFF	TGTGCCAGCAGTTATTCGGGGGGAGGCACCGGGGAGCTGTTTTTT
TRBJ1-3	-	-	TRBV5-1	CASSLGVGNTIYF	TGCGCCAGCAGCTTGGGAGTAGGAAACACCATATATTTT